The next 17 T cell receptor beta chains were all read from a single sample in a study of T-cell reconstitution after alpha-beta-depleted transplantation in children. TCRbeta library preparation incorporated unique molecular identifiers. TCRdb ran MiXCR on the PCR reads and lists one entry per CDR3 protein. Here the sample spans around 370,000 distinct CDR3 sequences, about a tenth being singletons. The input for sequencing was PBMCs from the stem cell graft donor, taken from the stem cell graft. Source of these receptors: a human donor who donated a stem cell graft to a child with acute lymphoblastic leukemia.

The sample holds one count of this clonotype. The chain uses TRBV30 and TRBJ2-5, with D possibly matching TRBD1 (6 bases). The germline CDR1 and CDR2 sequences are GTSNPN and SVGIG (reference sequence). With 5 bases removed from V and 4 bases from J, the gap between germline ends came to 8 bases. The length of the CDR3 is 11 residues. In DNA form, the CDR3 reads TGTGCCTGGCAAGGGGGAGAGACCCAGTACTTC. It translates to CAWQGGETQYF.

V usage is TRBV11-2 and J usage is TRBJ2-1; 10 bases match TRBD2. The CDR3 runs 16 residues. The ends lost 5 bases at V and 4 bases at J; junction bases unmatched: 8. The germline V gene has CDR1 SGHAT and CDR2 FQNNGV. CDR3 amino acids: CASSPLLTSGYNEQFF. Here the CDR3 DNA reads TGTGCCAGCAGCCCCCTATTGACTAGCGGGTACAATGAGCAGTTCTTC.

This clonotype was observed at least ten times. V and J are TRBV25-1 and TRBJ2-1; no clear D. Germline CDR1 reads MGHDK; CDR2 reads SYGVNS. The CDR3 has 14 amino acids. V lost 1 base and J 4 bases, leaving 8 bases between the germline ends. CDR3 sequence reads: CASSEFGRYNEQFF. The CDR3 bases are TGTGCCAGCAGTGAATTCGGGCGGTACAATGAGCAGTTCTTC.

This CDR3 is CASSAEGARTGELFF. In DNA form, the CDR3 reads TGTGCCAGCAGCGCAGAGGGGGCGCGAACCGGGGAGCTGTTTTTT. J is TRBJ2-2 and V is TRBV9, with 7 bases lining up with TRBD1. Germline lookup yields CDR1 SGDLS and CDR2 YYNGEE. Trimming removed 3 bases from V and 5 bases from J; junction bases left unmatched: 7. There are 15 residues in the CDR3.

The chain employs TRBV3-1 and TRBJ2-2, with D maybe TRBD1 (5 bases). This CDR3 region has 15 residues. V lost 6 bases to trimming and J lost 0 bases, with 11 bases between them. Per germline, CDR1 LGHDT and CDR2 YNNKEL (reference sequence). The CDR3 is CASRGKGANTGELFF. CDR3 bases: TGTGCCAGCAGAGGAAAAGGGGCGAACACCGGGGAGCTGTTTTTT.

In this sample, this clonotype turned up many times. The chain joins TRBV2 to TRBJ2-7; D may be TRBD1 (5 bases). V was cut by 4 bases and J by 2 bases, with 9 bases left in between. Germline assignment: CDR1 SNHLY and CDR2 FYNNEI. CDR3 size: 13 residues. CDR3 coding DNA: TGTGCCAGCAGTGTTACAGGTACCTACGAGCAGTACTTC. This encodes CASSVTGTYEQYF. Full variable domain (remainder filled in from reference TRBV2 and TRBJ2-7): EPEVTQTPSHQVTQMGQEVILRCVPISNHLYFYWYRQILGQKVEFLVSFYNNEISEKSEIFDDQFSVERPDGSNFTLKIRSTKLEDSAMYFCASSVTGTYEQYFGPGTRLTVT.

This clonotype was seen more than once but under ten times. The chain carries TRBV7-9 and TRBJ2-7, with D tentatively TRBD1 (6 bases). Germline V gene lookup returns CDR1 SEHNR and CDR2 FQNEAQ (reference sequence). The CDR3 totals 16 residues. V was pared by 5 bases and J by 3 bases, with 20 bases between. The CDR3: CASSPPWGTPHYEQYF. Written as DNA, the CDR3 is TGTGCCAGCAGCCCGCCTTGGGGGACACCTCACTACGAGCAGTACTTC.

This clonotype has just a few counts. This rearrangement joins TRBV7-2 to TRBJ1-2; 9 positions agree with TRBD1. The CDR3 loop spans 15 amino acids. CDR1 is SGHTA and CDR2 is FQGNSA in the germline V gene. V trimming: 0 bases; J trimming: 8 bases; junction bases outside the gene matches: 7. DNA of the CDR3: TGTGCCAGCAGCTTAGCCCCCGGACAGGGGTTCGGCTACACCTTC. The encoded protein is CASSLAPGQGFGYTF. Full variable domain (outside the CDR3, taken from reference TRBV7-2 and TRBJ1-2): GAGVSQSPSNKVTEKGKDVELRCDPISGHTALYWYRQSLGQGLEFLIYFQGNSAPDKSGLPSDRFSAERTGGSVSTLTIQRTQQEDSAVYLCASSLAPGQGFGYTFGSGTRLTVV.

The chain couples TRBV9 to TRBJ2-7; the D gene is possibly TRBD2 (5 bases). The CDR3 runs 14 residues. The V end lost 4 bases, the J end lost 2 bases, and 13 bases lay between the germline ends. Germline CDR1 SGDLS, CDR2 YYNGEE. The DNA of the CDR3 is TGTGCCAGCAGCCCTTTTGAGGGAACCTACGAGCAGTACTTC. Translating gives CASSPFEGTYEQYF.

In this sample, this clonotype turned up a few times. The V call is TRBV20-1, the J call TRBJ2-1, with 7 bases fitting TRBD2. The CDR3 spans 14 residues. V gave up 4 bases and J gave up 4 bases; unmatched junction bases: 7. Germline-derived CDR1 and CDR2 are DFQATT and SNEGSKA (reference sequence). The CDR3 bases are TGCAGTGCTACCCTCGCGGGAGCTTACAATGAGCAGTTCTTC. As protein: CSATLAGAYNEQFF.

This clonotype was detected only a few times. The chain has TRBV6-5 and TRBJ1-3; unclear D gene. Trimming removed 0 bases from V and 0 bases from J, with 6 bases in between. CDR1 is MNHEY and CDR2 is SVGAGI in the germline V gene. The CDR3 spans 15 residues. CDR3 coding DNA: TGTGCCAGCAGTTACTCGGAAGGCTCTGGAAACACCATATATTTT. Translated: CASSYSEGSGNTIYF.

This clonotype appeared a few times. The chain recombines TRBV21-1 with TRBJ2-5; the D segment call TRBD1 is taken from the table without a DNA check. TRBV21-1 is a listed pseudogene. The CDR3 runs to 17 residues. CDR3 sequence (DNA): TGTGCCAGCAGCAAAGCTTTTAGACGGGACCTCCAAGAGACCCAGTACTTC. It yields the protein CASSKAFRRDLQETQYF.

The J gene is TRBJ1-5, the V gene TRBV27; D unresolved. From germline, CDR1 is MNHEY and CDR2 SMNVEV (reference sequence). CDR3 size: 17 residues. Between the trimmed V and J ends, which lost 5 bases and 0 bases, there was a span of 17 bases. CDR3 nucleotide sequence: TGTGCCAGCAGTCCGGGCCCCCCTTCGGGTAGCAATCAGCCCCAGCATTTT. Protein product: CASSPGPPSGSNQPQHF.

Worth noting for this clonotype: This clone may be a read error of a much larger clone one base away. The V call is TRBV7-9, the J call TRBJ2-3; D is unclear. This CDR3 is built from 13 residues. The germline V gene encodes CDR1 SEHNR and CDR2 FQNEAQ (reference sequence). Deletions cut 2 bases from V and 3 bases from J, with 6 bases between. CDR3 DNA: TGTGCCAGCAGCTTATGCCAGACAGATACGCAGTATTTT. It codes for CASSLCQTDTQYF. Full variable domain (remainder filled in from reference TRBV7-9 and TRBJ2-3): DTGVSQNPRHKITKRGQNVTFRCDPISEHNRLYWYRQTLGQGPEFLTYFQNEAQLEKSRLLSDRFSAERPKGSFSTLEIQRTEQGDSAMYLCASSLCQTDTQYFGPGTRLTVL.

This clonotype was found many times. This chain uses TRBV12-3 or TRBV12-4 with TRBJ2-3; D gene ambiguous. The V and J ends lost 6 bases and 6 bases respectively, with 7 bases between them. The CDR3 has 11 amino acids. Here the CDR3 reads CASSFADTQYF. The CDR3 DNA sequence: TGTGCCAGCAGCTTTGCGGATACGCAGTATTTT.

This clonotype came up a few times. V usage is TRBV7-3 and J usage is TRBJ2-2, with TRBD1 as a possible D gene (5 bases). CDR1 and CDR2 from the germline V gene are SGHTA and FQGTGA. The CDR3 covers 15 residues. Trimming stripped 2 bases from V and 4 bases from J, with 11 bases between. CDR3 sequence: CASSLGRQGTGELFF. The CDR3 DNA sequence: TGTGCCAGCAGCTTAGGACGGCAGGGCACCGGGGAGCTGTTTTTT.

A few counts support this clonotype. A junction end diverges from the germline sequence, so it may reflect a read error. The chain recombines TRBV29-1 with TRBJ2-7; 14 bases are shared with TRBD2. The germline CDR1 and CDR2 sequences are SQVTM and ANQGSEA. The length of the CDR3 is 15 residues. CDR3 in DNA: TGCAGCGTTGTGGGGACTAGCGGGAGCTCCAACGAGCAGTACTTC. Translating gives CSVVGTSGSSNEQYF.